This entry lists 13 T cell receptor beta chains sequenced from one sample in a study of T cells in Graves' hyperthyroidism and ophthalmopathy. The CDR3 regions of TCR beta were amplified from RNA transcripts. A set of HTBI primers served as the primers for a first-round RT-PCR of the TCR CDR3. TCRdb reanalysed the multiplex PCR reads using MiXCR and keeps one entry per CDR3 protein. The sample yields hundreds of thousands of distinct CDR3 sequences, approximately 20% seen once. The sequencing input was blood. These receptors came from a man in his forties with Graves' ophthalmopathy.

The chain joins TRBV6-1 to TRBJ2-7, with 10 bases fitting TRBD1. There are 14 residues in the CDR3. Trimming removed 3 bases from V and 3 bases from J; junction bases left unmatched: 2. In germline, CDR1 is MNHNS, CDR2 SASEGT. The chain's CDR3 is CASSDRDRGYEQYF. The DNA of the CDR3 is TGTGCCAGCAGTGACCGGGACAGGGGCTACGAGCAGTACTTC.

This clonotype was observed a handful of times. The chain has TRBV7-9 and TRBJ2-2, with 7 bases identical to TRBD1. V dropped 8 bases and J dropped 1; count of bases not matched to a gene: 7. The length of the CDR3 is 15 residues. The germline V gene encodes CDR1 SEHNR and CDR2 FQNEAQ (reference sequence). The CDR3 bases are TGTGCCAGCGATCCTCGGGACAGGAACACCGGGGAGCTGTTTTTT. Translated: CASDPRDRNTGELFF.

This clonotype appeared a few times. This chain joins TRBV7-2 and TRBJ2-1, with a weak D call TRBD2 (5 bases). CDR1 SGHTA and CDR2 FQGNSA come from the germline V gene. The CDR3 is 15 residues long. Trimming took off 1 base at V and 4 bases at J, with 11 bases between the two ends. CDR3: CASSLDREVYNEQFF. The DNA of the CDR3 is TGTGCCAGCAGCTTAGATCGGGAAGTATACAATGAGCAGTTCTTC.

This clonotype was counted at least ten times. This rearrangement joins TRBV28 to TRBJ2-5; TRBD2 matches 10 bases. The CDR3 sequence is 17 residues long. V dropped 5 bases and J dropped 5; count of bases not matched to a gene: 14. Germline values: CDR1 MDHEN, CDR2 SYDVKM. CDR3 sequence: CASSPLASGSGIETQYF. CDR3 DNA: TGTGCCAGCAGTCCCCTTGCTAGCGGGAGTGGCATCGAGACCCAGTACTTC. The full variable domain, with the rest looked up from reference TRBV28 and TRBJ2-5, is DVKVTQSSRYLVKRTGEKVFLECVQDMDHENMFWYRQDPGLGLRLIYFSYDVKMKEKGDIPEGYSVSREKKERFSLILESASTNQTSMYLCASSPLASGSGIETQYFGPGTRLLVL.

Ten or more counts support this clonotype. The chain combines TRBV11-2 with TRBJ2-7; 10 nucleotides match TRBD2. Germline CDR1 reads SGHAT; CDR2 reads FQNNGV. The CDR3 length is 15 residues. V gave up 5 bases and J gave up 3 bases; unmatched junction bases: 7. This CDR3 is CASSPGGLANYEQYF. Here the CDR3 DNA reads TGTGCCAGCAGCCCAGGGGGACTAGCGAACTACGAGCAGTACTTC.

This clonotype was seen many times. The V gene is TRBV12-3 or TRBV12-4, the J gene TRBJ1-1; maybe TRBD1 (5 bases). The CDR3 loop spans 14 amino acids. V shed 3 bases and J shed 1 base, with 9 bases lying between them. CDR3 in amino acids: CASSFRAANTEAFF. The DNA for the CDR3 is TGTGCCAGCAGTTTCAGGGCGGCGAACACTGAAGCTTTCTTT.

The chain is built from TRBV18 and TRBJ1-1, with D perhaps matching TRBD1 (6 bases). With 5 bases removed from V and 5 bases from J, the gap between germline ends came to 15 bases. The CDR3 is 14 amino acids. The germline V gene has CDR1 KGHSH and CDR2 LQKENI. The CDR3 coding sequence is TGTGCCAGCTCATCTACAGGGACCGGGACTGAAGCTTTCTTT. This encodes CASSSTGTGTEAFF. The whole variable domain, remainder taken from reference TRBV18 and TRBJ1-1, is NAGVMQNPRHLVRRRGQEARLRCSPMKGHSHVYWYRQLPEEGLKFMVYLQKENIIDESGMPKERFSAEFPKEGPSILRIQQVVRGDSAAYFCASSSTGTGTEAFFGQGTRLTVV.

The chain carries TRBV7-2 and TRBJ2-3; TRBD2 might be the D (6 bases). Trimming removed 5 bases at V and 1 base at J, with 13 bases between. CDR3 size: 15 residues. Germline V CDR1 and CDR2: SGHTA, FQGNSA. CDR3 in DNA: TGTGCCAGCAGCCTCTTAGCGGCTGGCACAGATACGCAGTATTTT. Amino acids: CASSLLAAGTDTQYF.

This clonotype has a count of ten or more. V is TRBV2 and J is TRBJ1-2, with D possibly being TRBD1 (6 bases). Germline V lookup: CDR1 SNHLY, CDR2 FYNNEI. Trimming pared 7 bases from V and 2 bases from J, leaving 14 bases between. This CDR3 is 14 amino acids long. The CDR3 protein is CASTLGGRNYGYTF. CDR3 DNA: TGTGCCAGCACCCTTGGGGGGCGCAACTATGGCTACACCTTC.

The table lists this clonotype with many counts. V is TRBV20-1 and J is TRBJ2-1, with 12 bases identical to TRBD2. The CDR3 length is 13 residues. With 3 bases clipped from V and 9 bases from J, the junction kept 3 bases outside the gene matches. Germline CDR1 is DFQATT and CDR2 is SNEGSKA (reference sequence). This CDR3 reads CSASLAGGSEQFF. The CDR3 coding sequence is TGCAGTGCTAGTCTAGCGGGAGGGAGTGAGCAGTTCTTC.

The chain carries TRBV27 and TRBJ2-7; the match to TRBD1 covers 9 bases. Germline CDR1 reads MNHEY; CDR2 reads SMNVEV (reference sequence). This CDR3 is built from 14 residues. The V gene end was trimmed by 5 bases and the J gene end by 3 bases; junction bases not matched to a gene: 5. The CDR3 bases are TGTGCCAGCAGTAAGACAGGGGGTAACTACGAGCAGTACTTC. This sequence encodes CASSKTGGNYEQYF.

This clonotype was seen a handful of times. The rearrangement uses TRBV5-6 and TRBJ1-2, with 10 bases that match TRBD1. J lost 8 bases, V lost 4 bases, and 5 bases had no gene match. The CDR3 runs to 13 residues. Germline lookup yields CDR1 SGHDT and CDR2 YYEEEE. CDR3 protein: CASSAGQGTGYTF. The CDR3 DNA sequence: TGTGCCAGCAGCGCGGGACAGGGGACCGGCTACACCTTC.

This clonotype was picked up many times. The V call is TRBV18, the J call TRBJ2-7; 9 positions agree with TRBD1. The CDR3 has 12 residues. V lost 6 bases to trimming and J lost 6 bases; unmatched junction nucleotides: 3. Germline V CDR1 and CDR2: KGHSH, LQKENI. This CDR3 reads CASSRGQGEQYF. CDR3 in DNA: TGTGCCAGCTCCCGGGGACAGGGCGAGCAGTACTTC.